This T cell receptor (beta chain) is drawn from a study of T cell responses to AZD1222 COVID-19 vaccine. The CDR3 runs 17 residues. Trimming cost V 1 base and J 3 bases; bases outside gene matches: 7. Looked up from germline, CDR1 is SGHDT and CDR2 is YYEEEE. The table lists this clone with a few counts. As yet, its antigen is unknown. Study outcomes and limitations: It was only after the peak T cell response that any repertoires were sampled. Increased Spike-specific TCR breadth and depth were observed after two AZD1222 doses.

The assay was immunoSEQ multiplex PCR, and TCRdb's table has in-frame clones only and misses some. This sample has some 71,000 clones; about nine tenths occur once, and the top ten carry roughly 27%. The sequencing used peripheral blood, collected 28 days after the second AZD1222 dose. This rearrangement joins TRBV5-6 to TRBJ1-6; 7 positions agree with TRBD1. The source of this sequence is an adult who received the AZD1222 COVID-19 vaccine. For the CDR3, the DNA is TGTGCCAGCAGCTTGAGGCGGGGACAGCACTATAATTCACCCCTCCACTTT. Amino acids: CASSLRRGQHYNSPLHF.